One sample yielded the 20 T cell receptor beta chains listed below, sequenced in a study of shared clonotypes between healthy human individuals. Selected positively for CCR7 and CD45RO-negative, naive CD8 cells excluded terminally differentiated effector memory CD45RA+ cells. Assay used: immunoSEQ multiplex PCR; TCRdb lists only in-frame clones, some missing. This sample yields roughly 810,000 clones, of which approximately 96% are seen a single time; approximately 0.2% belongs to the top ten. Sequencing was done on a sample of naive CD8+ T cells sorted from blood. The receptors stem from a man aged 25 to 45 in good health.

This sequence joins TRBV7-3 and TRBJ2-3; 9 positions match TRBD1. The V and J ends lost 2 bases and 4 bases, in that order; junction bases with no gene match: 7. The CDR3 runs to 16 residues. Looked up from germline, CDR1 is SGHTA and CDR2 is FQGTGA. CDR3 residues: CASSLGYRGQADTQYF. As DNA, the CDR3 is TGTGCCAGCAGCTTAGGCTACAGGGGGCAAGCAGATACGCAGTATTTT.

This clone was picked up one time. The V gene is TRBV15, the J gene TRBJ2-7, with D maybe TRBD1 (6 bases). The germline CDR1 and CDR2 sequences are LNHNV and YYDKDF (reference sequence). Trimming stripped 2 bases from V and 3 bases from J, with 14 bases between. This CDR3 is 15 amino acids long. CDR3 nucleotide sequence: TGTGCCACCAGCAGATCGGCAGGGGCTGGCTACGAGCAGTACTTC. The encoded protein is CATSRSAGAGYEQYF.

The V call is TRBV6-1, the J call TRBJ2-1; D is ambiguous. There are 15 residues in the CDR3. With 1 base removed from V and 0 bases from J, the gap between germline ends came to 7 bases. Germline V gives CDR1 MNHNS, CDR2 SASEGT. The CDR3 sequence is CASSEDTSSYNEQFF. DNA for the CDR3: TGTGCCAGCAGTGAAGACACGAGCTCCTACAATGAGCAGTTCTTC.

V and J are TRBV7-2 and TRBJ2-7; maybe TRBD1 (6 bases). The CDR3 length is 14 residues. Per germline, CDR1 SGHTA and CDR2 FQGNSA. The germline V and J ends were trimmed by 5 bases and 1 base, with 12 bases remaining between them. CDR3 residues: CASSPWTDSYEQYF. The CDR3 DNA reads as TGTGCCAGCAGCCCGTGGACAGATTCCTACGAGCAGTACTTC.

V and J are TRBV5-1 and TRBJ2-7, with D perhaps being TRBD1 or TRBD2 (5 bases each). Per germline, CDR1 SGHRS and CDR2 YFSETQ. This CDR3 is built from 14 residues. V shed 3 bases and J shed 5 bases, with 15 bases lying between them. CDR3 in DNA: TGCGCCAGCAGCTGGCAGGGAGCTATGGACGAGCAGTACTTC. This encodes CASSWQGAMDEQYF.

The CDR3 sequence: CASSRDTSSGNTIYF. The DNA of the CDR3 is TGTGCCAGCAGCCGGGACACCAGCTCTGGAAACACCATATATTTT. This sequence joins TRBV9 and TRBJ1-3, with D maybe TRBD1 (6 bases). Deletions cut 4 bases from V and 0 bases from J, with 11 bases between. The germline gives CDR1 SGDLS, CDR2 YYNGEE. The CDR3 consists of 15 residues.

The chain links TRBV11-3 to TRBJ2-3; D is ambiguous. The CDR3 is 15 residues long. CDR1 is SGHNT, CDR2 YENEEA, per germline. The germline V and J ends were trimmed by 1 base and 2 bases, with 10 bases remaining between them. The CDR3 DNA reads TGTGCCAGCAGCTTAGGTATACAGTACACAGATACGCAGTATTTT. Amino acids: CASSLGIQYTDTQYF.

The chain uses TRBV28 and TRBJ2-7; maybe TRBD2 (5 bases). V was shortened by 10 bases and J by 1 base, with 11 bases between the two germline ends. The CDR3 spans 12 residues. The germline V gene has CDR1 MDHEN and CDR2 SYDVKM. CDR3 sequence (DNA): TGTGCCACGCGGGCGTTATCCTACGAGCAGTACTTC. Translation: CATRALSYEQYF.

The chain has TRBV7-6 and TRBJ2-7; 10 positions match TRBD1. Looked up from germline, CDR1 is SGHVS and CDR2 is FNYEAQ. This CDR3 contains 15 residues. Trimming at V came to 4 bases and at J to 6 bases, leaving 9 bases not matched to a gene. For the CDR3, the DNA is TGTGCCAGCAGCTCGTCCGGGACAGGGGCTTCCGAGCAGTACTTC. It codes for CASSSSGTGASEQYF.

The chain links TRBV29-1 to TRBJ2-1, with 9 bases that match TRBD2. This CDR3 is 14 amino acids long. The J segment lost 3 bases and the V segment lost 4 bases, leaving 4 bases of the junction unmatched. In germline, CDR1 is SQVTM, CDR2 ANQGSEA. The CDR3 region is CSVGRGGGYNEQFF. In DNA, the CDR3 is TGCAGCGTTGGGCGGGGGGGCGGCTACAATGAGCAGTTCTTC.

V is TRBV2 and J is TRBJ1-2; unclear D gene. CDR1 and CDR2 (germline): SNHLY, FYNNEI. V was trimmed by 7 bases and J by 10 bases, leaving 4 bases between them. The CDR3 has 8 residues. CDR3 sequence: CASMDYTF. The DNA of the CDR3 is TGTGCCAGCATGGACTACACCTTC.

The chain uses TRBV2 and TRBJ2-6; D may be TRBD1 or TRBD2 (5 bases each). Germline assignment: CDR1 SNHLY and CDR2 FYNNEI. Between the trimmed V and J ends, which lost 6 bases and 0 bases, there was a span of 18 bases. There are 18 residues in the CDR3. CDR3 sequence reads: CASRQVGVVDSGANVLTF. In DNA form, the CDR3 reads TGTGCCAGCAGACAAGTGGGGGTAGTGGACTCTGGGGCCAACGTCCTGACTTTC. Full variable domain (missing parts from reference TRBV2 and TRBJ2-6): EPEVTQTPSHQVTQMGQEVILRCVPISNHLYFYWYRQILGQKVEFLVSFYNNEISEKSEIFDDQFSVERPDGSNFTLKIRSTKLEDSAMYFCASRQVGVVDSGANVLTFGAGSRLTVL.

The V gene is TRBV13, the J gene TRBJ2-3; D unclear. This CDR3 spans 15 amino acids. Per germline, CDR1 PRHDT and CDR2 FYEKMQ (reference sequence). V was shortened by 2 bases and J by 4 bases, with 13 bases between the two germline ends. The CDR3 region has the DNA TGTGCCAGCAGCTTACGAGCAGTTTCAGCAGATACGCAGTATTTT. Its protein is CASSLRAVSADTQYF.

The count of this clone is one. DNA for the CDR3: TGTGCCAGCAGCTTCGCTGACAGACGCACAGATACGCAGTATTTT. Its translation is CASSFADRRTDTQYF. The V and J genes are TRBV5-5 and TRBJ2-3, with D possibly being TRBD1 (5 bases). CDR3 length: 15 residues. Germline CDR1 SGHKS, CDR2 YYEKEE (reference sequence). V was trimmed by 2 bases and J by 1 base, leaving 11 bases between them.

The rearrangement joins TRBV9 to TRBJ2-7; the match to TRBD1 covers 9 bases. V trimming: 0 bases; J trimming: 6 bases; junction bases outside the gene matches: 4. This CDR3 comprises 14 residues. Per germline, CDR1 SGDLS and CDR2 YYNGEE. This CDR3 is CASSVGTGAGEQYF. CDR3 nucleotide sequence: TGTGCCAGCAGCGTAGGGACAGGGGCGGGCGAGCAGTACTTC.

The V call is TRBV19, the J call TRBJ2-1, with 8 nucleotides matching TRBD2. The CDR3 is 15 residues long. Trimming at V came to 4 bases and at J to 6 bases, leaving 8 bases not matched to a gene. The germline CDR1 and CDR2 sequences are LNHDA and SQIVND (reference sequence). The CDR3 sequence is CASSRTSGPPNEQFF. For the CDR3, the DNA is TGTGCCAGTAGTAGAACTAGCGGACCCCCCAATGAGCAGTTCTTC.

The chain has TRBV2 and TRBJ2-1; D ambiguous. Germline CDR1 reads SNHLY; CDR2 reads FYNNEI. CDR3 length equals 12 residues. V shed 6 bases and J shed 0 bases, with 3 bases lying between them. The CDR3, as DNA: TGTGCCAGCAGGGCCTCCTACAATGAGCAGTTCTTC. As protein: CASRASYNEQFF.

The chain combines TRBV7-6 with TRBJ2-1; 15 nucleotides agree with TRBD2. The CDR3 has 16 amino acids. J lost 9 bases, V lost 1 base, and 4 bases had no gene match. Per the germline V gene, CDR1 is SGHVS and CDR2 is FNYEAQ. The CDR3 reads CASSLGTSGRELEQFF. For the CDR3, the DNA is TGTGCCAGCAGCTTAGGGACTAGCGGGAGGGAGCTTGAGCAGTTCTTC.

V and J are TRBV5-4 and TRBJ2-7, with D perhaps matching TRBD2 (5 bases). The CDR3 sequence is 14 residues long. V was cut by 4 bases and J by 1 base, with 12 bases left in between. Germline V lookup: CDR1 SGHNT, CDR2 YYREEE (reference sequence). The chain's CDR3 is CASSPTPGSYEQYF. CDR3 nucleotides: TGTGCCAGCAGCCCAACCCCGGGGTCCTACGAGCAGTACTTC.

The chain recombines TRBV30 with TRBJ1-2, with a tentative D call TRBD1 (5 bases). The CDR3 runs to 13 residues. The germline CDR1 and CDR2 sequences are GTSNPN and SVGIG (reference sequence). V lost 0 bases to trimming and J lost 2 bases, with 7 bases between them. In nucleotides, the CDR3 is TGTGCCTGGAGTGTAGGGGTAAACTATGGCTACACCTTC. Its translation is CAWSVGVNYGYTF.